The 17 T cell receptor beta chains reported below all come from one sample, sequenced in a study of control samples from healthy donors and cancer patients. Sequencing used immunoSEQ multiplex PCR; TCRdb keeps in-frame clones, though not all of them. The table shows 95,000 to 150,000 clones, with 87% occurring only once. Source material: blood. The receptors shown here come from a man aged 60 to 75 in good health.

This rearrangement joins TRBV7-2 to TRBJ1-4, with a tentative D call TRBD1 (6 bases). The germline V gene encodes CDR1 SGHTA and CDR2 FQGNSA. This CDR3 spans 16 amino acids. V was pared by 0 bases and J by 10 bases, with 18 bases between. CDR3 region: CASSLASGGSLGKLFF. Written as DNA, the CDR3 is TGTGCCAGCAGCTTAGCGTCGGGGGGCTCTCTTGGAAAACTGTTTTTT.

This clone was counted once. The rearrangement joins TRBV24-1 to TRBJ1-1; a weak D match, TRBD1 (5 bases). V lost 9 bases, J lost 4 bases, and 11 bases lay in between. This CDR3 is built from 12 residues. Germline values: CDR1 KGHDR, CDR2 SFDVKD. The CDR3 loop reads CATAGASTEAFF. The CDR3, as DNA: TGTGCCACCGCTGGGGCGAGCACTGAAGCTTTCTTT.

In its sample, this clone was seen once. This chain uses TRBV28 with TRBJ2-7; D may correspond to TRBD1 or TRBD2 (6 bases each). Germline CDR1 MDHEN, CDR2 SYDVKM. The CDR3 has 15 amino acids. With 4 bases removed from V and 4 bases from J, the gap between germline ends came to 17 bases. The CDR3 here is CASSSTWGAQYEQYF. As DNA, the CDR3 is TGTGCCAGCAGTTCGACGTGGGGGGCGCAATACGAGCAGTACTTC.

This chain joins TRBV7-3 and TRBJ2-2; possibly TRBD1 for D (5 bases). V was shortened by 0 bases and J by 7 bases, with 12 bases between the two germline ends. Per germline, CDR1 SGHTA and CDR2 FQGTGA. This CDR3 has 15 residues. CDR3 nucleotide sequence: TGTGCCAGCAGCTTAACCCCAGGGCTAGGCGGGGAGCTGTTTTTT. Residues: CASSLTPGLGGELFF.

The chain links TRBV4-3 to TRBJ1-6; TRBD1 aligns across 8 bases. CDR1 and CDR2 from the germline V gene are LGHNA and YSLEER. The CDR3 is 21 amino acids. V lost 0 bases and J lost 1; bases outside the gene matches: 14. In DNA, the CDR3 is TGCGCCAGCAGCCAAGATAGGGTATCCGGGACAGGAGGTTCCTATAATTCACCCCTCCACTTT. It yields the protein CASSQDRVSGTGGSYNSPLHF.

The chain uses TRBV5-1 and TRBJ1-6; D is uncertain. V was cut by 7 bases and J by 6 bases, with 14 bases left in between. The CDR3 is 14 residues long. Per the germline V gene, CDR1 is SGHRS and CDR2 is YFSETQ. The CDR3 is CASETSPGNSPLHF. The CDR3 region has the DNA TGCGCCAGCGAGACCTCACCCGGTAATTCACCCCTCCACTTT.

The V gene is TRBV4-3, the J gene TRBJ1-2; the match to TRBD1 covers 11 bases. CDR1 is LGHNA and CDR2 is YSLEER in the germline V gene. The CDR3 runs to 15 residues. Trimming took 0 bases from V and 8 from J; bases not matched to a gene: 5. CDR3 region: CASSQERGQGGGYTF. CDR3 sequence (DNA): TGCGCCAGCAGCCAAGAGAGGGGACAGGGGGGAGGCTACACCTTC.

V is TRBV5-1 and J is TRBJ1-1; D perhaps matches TRBD1 (6 bases). The germline V gene has CDR1 SGHRS and CDR2 YFSETQ. The V end was cut by 3 bases, the J end by 1 base, with 13 bases between. CDR3 length: 15 residues. The CDR3 sequence: CASSSNSGANTEAFF. The CDR3 DNA follows: TGCGCCAGCAGCTCGAATTCGGGGGCGAACACTGAAGCTTTCTTT.

The genes are TRBV29-1 and TRBJ2-7; D is perhaps TRBD1 (6 bases). V was clipped by 1 base and J by 0 bases, with 7 bases between them. CDR1 and CDR2 from the germline V gene are SQVTM and ANQGSEA. CDR3 length: 13 residues. CDR3 nucleotide sequence: TGCAGCGTTGAAGGGGACAACTCCTACGAGCAGTACTTC. As protein: CSVEGDNSYEQYF.

This chain uses TRBV7-2 with TRBJ1-1; no clear D gene. The CDR3 runs 14 residues. In germline, CDR1 is SGHTA, CDR2 FQGNSA. The V end lost 1 base, the J end lost 5 bases, and 11 bases lay between the germline ends. The CDR3 region is CASSLVGSVTEAFF. The CDR3 DNA reads TGTGCCAGCAGCTTAGTTGGCTCGGTTACTGAAGCTTTCTTT.

V usage is TRBV12-3 or TRBV12-4 and J usage is TRBJ2-1, with 7 bases identical to TRBD2. The CDR3 is made up of 12 amino acids. Trimming took 4 bases from V and 10 from J; bases not matched to a gene: 4. The CDR3 DNA sequence: TGTGCCAGCAGTTGGTCTAGCGGAGAGCAGTTCTTC. It translates to CASSWSSGEQFF.

The chain uses TRBV10-1 and TRBJ1-3; weak D call: TRBD1 (6 bases). The CDR3 spans 15 residues. The V end was cut by 5 bases, the J end by 6 bases, with 17 bases between. Germline values: CDR1 WNHNN, CDR2 SYGVQD (reference sequence). The CDR3 loop is CASSNPFDRKNTIYF. CDR3 coding DNA: TGCGCCAGCAGTAATCCCTTCGACAGGAAAAACACCATATATTTT.

The rearrangement links TRBV7-2 to TRBJ1-3; 7 nucleotides line up with TRBD1. V gave up 0 bases and J gave up 8 bases; unmatched junction bases: 7. The CDR3 is made up of 15 amino acids. Germline loops: CDR1 SGHTA, CDR2 FQGNSA. CDR3 sequence (DNA): TGTGCCAGCAGCTTAGCCCCCAGGGGGTCGGACACCATATATTTT. This codes for CASSLAPRGSDTIYF.

The J gene is TRBJ1-1, the V gene TRBV7-9; possible D gene TRBD1, 6 bases. CDR3 size: 14 residues. The germline V and J ends were trimmed by 2 bases and 3 bases, with 10 bases remaining between them. Germline V gene sequence: CDR1 SEHNR, CDR2 FQNEAQ (reference sequence). Written as DNA, the CDR3 is TGTGCCAGCAGCTTAATGGCAGGGGACACTGAAGCTTTCTTT. It specifies CASSLMAGDTEAFF. Variable domain in full (rest from reference TRBV7-9 and TRBJ1-1): DTGVSQNPRHKITKRGQNVTFRCDPISEHNRLYWYRQTLGQGPEFLTYFQNEAQLEKSRLLSDRFSAERPKGSFSTLEIQRTEQGDSAMYLCASSLMAGDTEAFFGQGTRLTVV.

V usage is TRBV13 and J usage is TRBJ2-2; D not certain. V lost 0 bases and J 1 base, leaving 3 bases between the germline ends. There are 14 residues in the CDR3. Germline V gene lookup returns CDR1 PRHDT and CDR2 FYEKMQ (reference sequence). For the CDR3, the DNA is TGTGCCAGCAGCTTAGGGCAGAACACCGGGGAGCTGTTTTTT. Its translation is CASSLGQNTGELFF.

The chain uses TRBV28 and TRBJ1-6; D is possibly TRBD1 (5 bases). This CDR3 region has 16 residues. CDR1 MDHEN and CDR2 SYDVKM come from the germline V gene. Trimming shortened V by 2 bases and J by 7 bases, and 15 bases separated the two germline ends. As DNA, the CDR3 is TGTGCCAGCAGTTTAAGGCCCTCCGGGGGGAATTCACCCCTCCACTTT. It codes for CASSLRPSGGNSPLHF.

The chain links TRBV18 to TRBJ1-2; 7 bases align to TRBD1. Per the germline V gene, CDR1 is KGHSH and CDR2 is LQKENI. The V and J ends lost 5 bases and 6 bases, in that order; junction bases with no gene match: 3. CDR3 size: 12 residues. The CDR3 region is CASSRDRDGYTF. CDR3 nucleotides: TGTGCCAGCTCAAGGGACAGAGATGGCTACACCTTC.